This T cell receptor beta chain was sequenced in a study of blood T cell repertoires in COVID-19. Looking at the study overall: Collection of acute and convalescent COVID-19 samples took place in the United States, Italy and Spain.

The germline gives CDR1 KGHSH, CDR2 LQKENI. The CDR3 has 15 amino acids. Trimming stripped 4 bases from V and 1 base from J, with 13 bases between. Clones were sequenced by immunoSEQ multiplex PCR, and TCRdb holds only the in-frame ones, with some missing. The table records tens of thousands of clones, approximately 82% of them present only once. This TCR derives from a man aged 60 to 75 with acute or convalescent COVID-19. The chain has TRBV18 and TRBJ1-1, with D tentatively TRBD1 (5 bases). The sequencing sample was made of peripheral blood. CDR3 nucleotides: TGTGCCAGCTCACTCAACGGGGGGGAGAACACTGAAGCTTTCTTT. This encodes CASSLNGGENTEAFF.